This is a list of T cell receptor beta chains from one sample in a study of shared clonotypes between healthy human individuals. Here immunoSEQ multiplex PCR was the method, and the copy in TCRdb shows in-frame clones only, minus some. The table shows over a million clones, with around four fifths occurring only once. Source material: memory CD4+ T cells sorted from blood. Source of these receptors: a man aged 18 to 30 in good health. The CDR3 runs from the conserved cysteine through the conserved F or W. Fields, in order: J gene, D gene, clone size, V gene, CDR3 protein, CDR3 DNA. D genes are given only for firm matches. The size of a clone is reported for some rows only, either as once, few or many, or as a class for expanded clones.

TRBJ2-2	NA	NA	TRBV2	CASNPNTGELFF	TGTGCCAGCAATCCAAACACCGGGGAGCTGTTTTTT
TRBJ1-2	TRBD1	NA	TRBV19	CASRRTGGSDYGYTF	TGTGCCAGTCGCCGGACAGGGGGCAGCGACTATGGCTACACCTTC
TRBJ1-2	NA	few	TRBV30	CAWSVTLNYGYTF	TGTGCCTGGAGTGTTACTTTGAACTATGGCTACACCTTC
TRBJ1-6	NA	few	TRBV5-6	CASSFLDRDNSPLHF	TGTGCCAGCAGCTTTTTAGACCGAGACAATTCACCCCTCCACTTT
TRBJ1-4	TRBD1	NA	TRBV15	CATSLGGTANEKLFF	TGTGCCACCAGTCTAGGCGGGACAGCTAATGAAAAACTGTTTTTT
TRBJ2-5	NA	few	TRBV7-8	CASSLRARVETQYF	TGTGCCAGCAGCTTACGGGCCCGGGTGGAGACCCAGTACTTC
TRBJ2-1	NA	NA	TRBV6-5	CASSYGRGQNEQFF	TGTGCCAGCAGTTACGGGAGGGGGCAGAATGAGCAGTTCTTC
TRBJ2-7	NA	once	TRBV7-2	CASSSLDRGEQYF	TGTGCCAGCAGCTCCCTTGACAGAGGCGAGCAGTACTTC
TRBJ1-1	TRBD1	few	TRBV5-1	CASSPGTGGKTEAFF	TGCGCCAGCAGCCCCGGGACAGGGGGCAAGACTGAAGCTTTCTTT
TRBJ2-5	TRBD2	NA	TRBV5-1	CASSLRGGRETQYF	TGCGCCAGCAGCTTGCGGGGGGGCCGGGAGACCCAGTACTTC